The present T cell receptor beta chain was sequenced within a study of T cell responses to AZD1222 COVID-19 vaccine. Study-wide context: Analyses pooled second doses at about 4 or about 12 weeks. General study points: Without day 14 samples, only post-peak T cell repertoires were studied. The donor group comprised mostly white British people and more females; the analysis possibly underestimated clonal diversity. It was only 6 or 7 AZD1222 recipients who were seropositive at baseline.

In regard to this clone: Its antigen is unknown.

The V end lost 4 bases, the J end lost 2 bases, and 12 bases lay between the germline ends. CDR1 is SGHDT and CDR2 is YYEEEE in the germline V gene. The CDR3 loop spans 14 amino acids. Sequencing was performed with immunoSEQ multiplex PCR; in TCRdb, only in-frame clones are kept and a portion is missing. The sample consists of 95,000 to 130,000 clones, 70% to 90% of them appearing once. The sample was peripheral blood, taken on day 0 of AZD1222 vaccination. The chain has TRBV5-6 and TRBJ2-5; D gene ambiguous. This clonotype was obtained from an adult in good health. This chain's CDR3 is CASSPLGPQETQYF. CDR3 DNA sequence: TGTGCCAGCAGCCCCCTTGGGCCTCAAGAGACCCAGTACTTC.